The 16 T cell receptor beta chains in this list originate from one sample, sequenced in a study of T cell changes during pregnancy in multiple sclerosis. Using immunoSEQ multiplex PCR, the repertoire was profiled, and TCRdb retains in-frame clones only, with some absent. The profile shows some 38,000 clones, more than 75% of them singletons. Sample: CD8+ T cells from peripheral blood mononuclear cells, taken in the third trimester of pregnancy. These receptors were obtained from a female donor with multiple sclerosis, enrolled in a pregnancy study.

The chain has TRBV6-1 and TRBJ2-7; tentatively, D is TRBD2 (5 bases). V lost 2 bases and J 0 bases, leaving 14 bases between the germline ends. The CDR3 has 16 amino acids. Germline CDR1 reads MNHNS; CDR2 reads SASEGT. CDR3 residues: CASSELADVFSYEQYF. DNA for the CDR3: TGTGCCAGCAGTGAACTAGCTGACGTCTTCTCCTACGAGCAGTACTTC.

This clone was picked up one time. The gene calls are TRBV7-2 and TRBJ2-3; the D is unclear. Germline V gene lookup returns CDR1 SGHTA and CDR2 FQGNSA. Deletions cut 4 bases from V and 4 bases from J, with 12 bases between. This CDR3 spans 14 amino acids. The CDR3 DNA follows: TGTGCCAGCAGCTCCTTTGGCCCTCCAGATACGCAGTATTTT. It encodes CASSSFGPPDTQYF.

The chain joins TRBV28 to TRBJ2-7, with D tentatively TRBD2 (6 bases). The CDR3 contains 17 residues. Deletions cut 5 bases from V and 2 bases from J, with 22 bases between. Germline CDR1 MDHEN, CDR2 SYDVKM. CDR3 region: CASSIRGFYSPTYEQYF. The CDR3 coding sequence is TGTGCCAGCAGTATTCGGGGGTTCTATTCGCCCACCTACGAGCAGTACTTC.

V and J are TRBV25-1 and TRBJ1-2; the match to TRBD1 covers 7 bases. Germline V gene data show CDR1 as MGHDK and CDR2 as SYGVNS. J gave up 1 base and V 1 base, and 6 bases lay outside the gene matches. The length of the CDR3 is 16 residues. CDR3 coding DNA: TGTGCCAGCAGTGAATGGGGGACAGAAAATAACTATGGCTACACCTTC. Its translation: CASSEWGTENNYGYTF.

In this sample, this clone turned up once. The chain links TRBV5-6 to TRBJ1-5, with D uncertain. CDR3 length: 13 residues. From germline, CDR1 is SGHDT and CDR2 YYEEEE. V was trimmed by 4 bases and J by 7 bases, leaving 12 bases between them. For the CDR3, the DNA is TGTGCCAGCAGCCCCATGGCGGGACAGCCCCAGCATTTT. Protein: CASSPMAGQPQHF. The full variable domain, completed using reference TRBV5-6 and TRBJ1-5, is DAGVTQSPTHLIKTRGQQVTLRCSPKSGHDTVSWYQQALGQGPQFIFQYYEEEERQRGNFPDRFSGHQFPNYSSELNVNALLLGDSALYLCASSPMAGQPQHFGDGTRLSIL.

The CDR3 loop reads CASSPSLHNEQFF. CDR3 sequence (DNA): TGTGCCAGCAGCCCGTCGCTACACAATGAGCAGTTCTTC. The chain combines TRBV6-5 with TRBJ2-1; D unclear. Germline V CDR1 and CDR2: MNHEY, SVGAGI. V was pared by 6 bases and J by 5 bases, with 11 bases between. This CDR3 region has 13 residues.

V gene TRBV28 combines with J gene TRBJ2-1, with D possibly TRBD2 on 5 matching bases. The V end was cut by 2 bases, the J end by 3 bases, with 8 bases between. The CDR3 runs to 14 residues. The germline CDR1 and CDR2 sequences are MDHEN and SYDVKM. CDR3 nucleotides: TGTGCCAGCAGTTTAGGACGGGACTACAATGAGCAGTTCTTC. It is translated as CASSLGRDYNEQFF.

The chain joins TRBV9 to TRBJ2-2; D is uncertain. CDR3 length equals 14 residues. The germline gives CDR1 SGDLS, CDR2 YYNGEE. Between the trimmed V and J ends, which lost 0 bases and 4 bases, there was a span of 7 bases. The CDR3 is CASSVAQSTGELFF. The CDR3, as DNA: TGTGCCAGCAGCGTAGCACAGAGCACCGGGGAGCTGTTTTTT.

The gene calls are TRBV21-1 and TRBJ2-3; TRBD2, the table's D call, was not compared with the DNA. TRBV21-1 constitutes a pseudogene. The CDR3 sequence is 17 residues long. This CDR3 reads CASSKRRNSGGADTQYF. CDR3 DNA sequence: TGTGCCAGCAGCAAACGTCGAAATAGCGGGGGAGCAGATACGCAGTATTTT.

This clone was observed a few times. This chain connects TRBV10-3 to TRBJ1-2; possible D gene TRBD1, 6 bases. Germline V gene lookup returns CDR1 ENHRY and CDR2 SYGVKD. V dropped 10 bases and J dropped 4 bases, with 16 bases sitting between them. The CDR3 contains 13 residues. CDR3 in DNA: TGTGCCACCCAGGGGCAGGGCCCCTATGGCTACACCTTC. Amino acids: CATQGQGPYGYTF.

The chain links TRBV7-9 to TRBJ2-1; 8 bases match TRBD1. V lost 6 bases to trimming and J lost 7 bases; unmatched junction nucleotides: 8. This CDR3 has 14 residues. CDR1 and CDR2 (germline): SEHNR, FQNEAQ (reference sequence). This CDR3 is CASSQDRGGNEQFF. The DNA for the CDR3 is TGTGCCAGCAGTCAAGACAGGGGCGGGAATGAGCAGTTCTTC.

For the CDR3, the DNA is TGTGCCAGCAGTTACTCCTACAGCTCCTACAATGAGCAGTTCTTC. Translated, it gives CASSYSYSSYNEQFF. The chain is built from TRBV6-5 and TRBJ2-1; D gene uncertain. The CDR3 spans 15 residues. The germline CDR1 and CDR2 sequences are MNHEY and SVGAGI. Between the trimmed V and J ends, which lost 0 bases and 0 bases, there was a span of 6 bases.

The J gene is TRBJ2-3, the V gene TRBV6-4; D unresolved. V was cut by 3 bases and J by 1 base, with 11 bases left in between. Germline V lookup: CDR1 MRHNA, CDR2 SNTAGT. The CDR3 covers 15 residues. The CDR3 nucleotides read TGTGCCAGCAGTGAGACCGGCGGAGGCACAGATACGCAGTATTTT. This gives the protein CASSETGGGTDTQYF.

The chain is built from TRBV6-6 and TRBJ1-5; 12 nucleotides line up with TRBD1. Germline trimming cut 4 bases from V and 7 bases from J; bases unmatched to any gene: 2. The CDR3 runs to 14 residues. CDR1 is MNHNY and CDR2 is SVGAGI in the germline V gene (reference sequence). CDR3 nucleotides: TGTGCCAGCAGTTCGGGACAGGGGGCCCAGCCCCAGCATTTT. The encoded protein is CASSSGQGAQPQHF.

This clone was seen only a few times. The chain links TRBV27 to TRBJ1-5; a weak D match, TRBD1 (6 bases). Per germline, CDR1 MNHEY and CDR2 SMNVEV (reference sequence). CDR3 length: 15 residues. Trimming left V 4 bases short and J 4 bases short, with 14 bases between. The chain's CDR3 is CASSSLGGGNQPQHF. The CDR3 bases are TGTGCCAGCAGTTCTCTAGGGGGTGGAAATCAGCCCCAGCATTTT.

V and J are TRBV7-8 and TRBJ2-7; TRBD2 matches 13 bases. The V and J ends lost 4 bases and 2 bases, in that order; junction bases with no gene match: 5. Germline V gene data show CDR1 as SGHVS and CDR2 as FQNEAQ. This CDR3 region has 16 residues. The CDR3, as DNA: TGTGCCAGCAGCTCCCTTGGACTAGCGGGGGCCTACGAGCAGTACTTC. Translation: CASSSLGLAGAYEQYF.